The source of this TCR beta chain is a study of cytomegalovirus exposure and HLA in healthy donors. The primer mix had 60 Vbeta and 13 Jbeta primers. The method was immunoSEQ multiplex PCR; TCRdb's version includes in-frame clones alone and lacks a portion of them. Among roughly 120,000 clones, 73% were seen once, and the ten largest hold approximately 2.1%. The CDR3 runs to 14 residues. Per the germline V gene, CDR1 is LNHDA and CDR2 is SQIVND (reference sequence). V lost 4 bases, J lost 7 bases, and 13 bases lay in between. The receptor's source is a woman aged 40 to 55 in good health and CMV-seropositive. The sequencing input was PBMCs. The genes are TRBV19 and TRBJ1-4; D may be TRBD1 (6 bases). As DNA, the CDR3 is TGTGCCAGTAGTAGAAACATAGGGGGTGAAAAACTGTTTTTT. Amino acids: CASSRNIGGEKLFF.